The 25 T cell receptor beta chains presented below share a single source sample, sequenced in a study of CD8 T cells in ankylosing spondylitis. TCRdb independently ran MiXCR on the 5' RACE reads; one entry per CDR3 protein. The sample has approximately 25,000 distinct CDR3 sequences, roughly 17% seen once. Material: blood. The receptors were gathered from a male donor with ankylosing spondylitis or in good health (not recorded which).

The gene calls are TRBV6-6 and TRBJ2-1; D possibly corresponds to TRBD1 (6 bases). V was cut by 6 bases and J by 2 bases, with 14 bases left in between. The germline V gene has CDR1 MNHNY and CDR2 SVGAGI (reference sequence). The CDR3 runs to 15 residues. CDR3 in amino acids: CASRQTGFPYNEQFF. The CDR3 DNA sequence: TGTGCCAGCAGACAAACAGGGTTCCCCTACAATGAGCAGTTCTTC.

Concerning this clonotype itself: With a much larger clone just one base away, this may be a read error. CDR3 DNA: TGTGCCAGCAGCCCTGGGGCCGGGGTGGTCAACACCGGGGAGCTGTTTTTT. Translation gives CASSPGAGVVNTGELFF. The J gene is TRBJ2-2, the V gene TRBV21-1; TRBD1 was called by the table and not checked on the DNA. TRBV21-1 is shown as a pseudogene. The CDR3 is 17 amino acids.

This clonotype was seen a handful of times. The rearrangement joins TRBV7-2 to TRBJ2-4; D call uncertain. V shed 5 bases and J shed 3 bases, with 14 bases lying between them. There are 15 residues in the CDR3. Germline CDR1 reads SGHTA; CDR2 reads FQGNSA. The CDR3, as DNA: TGTGCCAGCAGCCACAATAGCTTTTTCAAAAACATTCAGTACTTC. Residues: CASSHNSFFKNIQYF.

The table lists this clonotype with many counts. This rearrangement joins TRBV20-1 to TRBJ2-3; the D gene could be TRBD1 or TRBD2 (5 bases each). Trimming cost V 3 bases and J 1 base, with 8 bases left between them. This CDR3 contains 13 residues. The germline V gene encodes CDR1 DFQATT and CDR2 SNEGSKA (reference sequence). The CDR3: CSARRGGTDTQYF. CDR3 in DNA: TGCAGTGCTAGGAGGGGCGGCACAGATACGCAGTATTTT.

The sample holds a few counts of this clonotype. CDR3 sequence reads: CASSPTDRAGELFF. CDR3 coding DNA: TGTGCCAGCAGCCCAACTGACAGGGCCGGGGAGCTGTTTTTT. The V call is TRBV7-6, the J call TRBJ2-2, with TRBD1 matching 7 bases. The germline CDR1 and CDR2 sequences are SGHVS and FNYEAQ. CDR3 length equals 14 residues. V trimming: 5 bases; J trimming: 6 bases; junction bases outside the gene matches: 6. Full variable domain (outside the CDR3, taken from reference TRBV7-6 and TRBJ2-2): GAGVSQSPRYKVTKRGQDVALRCDPISGHVSLYWYRQALGQGPEFLTYFNYEAQQDKSGLPNDRFSAERPEGSISTLTIQRTEQRDSAMYRCASSPTDRAGELFFGEGSRLTVL.

V usage is TRBV28 and J usage is TRBJ1-6; D uncertain. CDR3 size: 14 residues. Germline V gene lookup returns CDR1 MDHEN and CDR2 SYDVKM. V lost 4 bases and J 2 bases, leaving 6 bases between the germline ends. The CDR3, as DNA: TGTGCCAGCAGTTCCGGACCCTATAATTCACCCCTCCACTTT. It translates to CASSSGPYNSPLHF.

This clonotype was seen at least ten times. The rearrangement links TRBV5-1 to TRBJ2-2; perhaps TRBD1 as D (6 bases). Germline-derived CDR1 and CDR2 are SGHRS and YFSETQ. V dropped 4 bases and J dropped 4 bases, with 11 bases sitting between them. This CDR3 is built from 14 residues. CDR3 nucleotides: TGCGCCAGCAGCCCTACACAGGGCACCGGGGAGCTGTTTTTT. Translated, it gives CASSPTQGTGELFF.

In this sample, this clonotype turned up many times. The rearrangement uses TRBV7-2 and TRBJ2-7; D is possibly TRBD1 (6 bases). This CDR3 comprises 13 residues. CDR1 is SGHTA and CDR2 is FQGNSA in the germline V gene. The germline V and J ends were trimmed by 5 bases and 3 bases, with 11 bases remaining between them. The CDR3 region is CASSRWTDYEQYF. In nucleotides, the CDR3 is TGTGCCAGCAGCCGTTGGACAGACTACGAGCAGTACTTC. Together with reference TRBV7-2 and TRBJ2-7, the CDR3 gives the full variable domain: GAGVSQSPSNKVTEKGKDVELRCDPISGHTALYWYRQSLGQGLEFLIYFQGNSAPDKSGLPSDRFSAERTGGSVSTLTIQRTQQEDSAVYLCASSRWTDYEQYFGPGTRLTVT.

This clonotype has a count of ten or more. V gene TRBV6-6 combines with J gene TRBJ2-3; possibly TRBD1 or TRBD2 for D (5 bases each). The CDR3 length is 14 residues. Germline CDR1 reads MNHNY; CDR2 reads SVGAGI (reference sequence). The V gene lost 6 bases and the J gene lost 9 bases, with 19 bases spanning the gap. Here the CDR3 DNA reads TGTGCCAGCAGCCCGACCGGGCCGGGGCCCACGCAGTATTTT. Its translation: CASSPTGPGPTQYF.

V usage is TRBV5-1 and J usage is TRBJ2-2; D call uncertain. V was clipped by 0 bases and J by 2 bases, with 8 bases between them. The length of the CDR3 is 15 residues. Germline CDR1 SGHRS, CDR2 YFSETQ. This chain's CDR3 is CASSLDAINTGELFF. The CDR3 nucleotides are TGCGCCAGCAGCTTGGACGCCATCAACACCGGGGAGCTGTTTTTT.

The chain joins TRBV10-3 to TRBJ2-1; D unclear. V dropped 3 bases and J dropped 6 bases, with 9 bases sitting between them. Germline V gene sequence: CDR1 ENHRY, CDR2 SYGVKD. CDR3 size: 13 residues. This CDR3 reads CAISDPLGNEQFF. The DNA of the CDR3 is TGTGCCATCAGTGACCCGTTAGGCAATGAGCAGTTCTTC.

This clonotype has a handful of counts. V and J are TRBV4-1 and TRBJ2-5; the D is unclear. In germline, CDR1 is MGHRA, CDR2 YSYEKL. The length of the CDR3 is 13 residues. V gave up 2 bases and J gave up 5 bases, with 9 bases separating them. CDR3 residues: CASSQRARETQYF. CDR3 nucleotides: TGCGCCAGCAGCCAAAGGGCGAGGGAGACCCAGTACTTC.

The chain links TRBV6-6 to TRBJ1-1; 7 bases are shared with TRBD1. The CDR3 length is 14 residues. Germline assignment: CDR1 MNHNY and CDR2 SVGAGI (reference sequence). After removal of 0 bases from V and 6 bases from J, the junction contained 4 bases not matched to a gene. The DNA for the CDR3 is TGTGCCAGCAGTTACTCAGGGGGCACCGCTGAAGCTTTCTTT. Its translation is CASSYSGGTAEAFF.

This clonotype occurred a few times. V and J are TRBV29-1 and TRBJ1-1, with D perhaps TRBD1 (6 bases). This CDR3 spans 13 amino acids. The V gene lost 8 bases and the J gene lost 5 bases, with 18 bases spanning the gap. Germline V CDR1 and CDR2: SQVTM, ANQGSEA. In DNA form, the CDR3 reads TGCAGCTACAGGGATGGGGGAGCGACTGAAGCTTTCTTT. Protein sequence: CSYRDGGATEAFF.

The rearrangement uses TRBV24-1 and TRBJ2-2; D remains ambiguous. The CDR3 consists of 16 residues. The germline gives CDR1 KGHDR, CDR2 SFDVKD. V gave up 1 base and J gave up 2 bases, with 10 bases separating them. This CDR3 is CATSDLAPINTGELFF. In DNA, the CDR3 is TGTGCCACCAGTGATTTAGCACCGATCAACACCGGGGAGCTGTTTTTT.

The chain is built from TRBV5-1 and TRBJ2-5, with D perhaps TRBD2 (5 bases). CDR3 size: 14 residues. With 3 bases removed from V and 2 bases from J, the gap between germline ends came to 11 bases. Germline V lookup: CDR1 SGHRS, CDR2 YFSETQ. CDR3 in DNA: TGCGCCAGCAGCTCAACCCCGGGGCAAGAGACCCAGTACTTC. It yields the protein CASSSTPGQETQYF.

The table lists this clonotype with a few counts. The CDR3 protein is CASRATGTYEQYF. The CDR3, as DNA: TGTGCCAGCAGAGCGACAGGGACCTACGAGCAGTACTTC. J is TRBJ2-7 and V is TRBV12-3 or TRBV12-4; 7 bases map to TRBD1. The CDR3 is 13 residues long. V was clipped by 6 bases and J by 2 bases; unmatched bases: 4.

The chain is built from TRBV28 and TRBJ2-7, with D possibly being TRBD2 (5 bases). Trimming took off 5 bases at V and 4 bases at J, with 15 bases between the two ends. The CDR3 spans 14 residues. Germline V gene data show CDR1 as MDHEN and CDR2 as SYDVKM. The CDR3 sequence is CASSPPGVGYEQYV. CDR3 DNA sequence: TGTGCCAGCAGTCCTCCCGGGGTGGGGTACGAGCAGTACGTC.

This clonotype was found many times. This sequence joins TRBV5-5 and TRBJ2-1, with a possible D match to TRBD1 (5 bases). Germline CDR1 SGHKS, CDR2 YYEKEE (reference sequence). This CDR3 spans 14 amino acids. V lost 1 base and J 7 bases, leaving 12 bases between the germline ends. DNA of the CDR3: TGTGCCAGCAGCTTGATCGCAGGGAAGAATGAGCAGTTCTTC. As protein: CASSLIAGKNEQFF.

The chain recombines TRBV20-1 with TRBJ1-4, with 9 bases that match TRBD1. Germline loops: CDR1 DFQATT, CDR2 SNEGSKA (reference sequence). There are 14 residues in the CDR3. V shed 4 bases and J 3 bases; nucleotides not matched to a gene: 3. The CDR3 loop is CSATRQGANEKLFF. The DNA of the CDR3 is TGCAGTGCTACCCGACAGGGGGCTAATGAAAAACTGTTTTTT.

The table lists this clonotype with a few counts. J is TRBJ2-1 and V is TRBV4-3; D is possibly TRBD1 or TRBD2 (5 bases each). The CDR3 sequence is 14 residues long. CDR1 LGHNA and CDR2 YSLEER come from the germline V gene. V was trimmed by 1 base and J by 10 bases, leaving 14 bases between them. CDR3 amino acids: CASSQALLGDEQFF. In nucleotides, the CDR3 is TGCGCCAGCAGCCAAGCCTTACTAGGGGACGAGCAGTTCTTC.

This clonotype came up many times. This sequence joins TRBV29-1 and TRBJ2-7; D gene unclear. Trimming stripped 4 bases from V and 6 bases from J, with 16 bases between. The V gene's germline CDR1 is SQVTM and CDR2 ANQGSEA. This CDR3 has 13 residues. CDR3 amino acids: CSVARYAQSEQYF. For the CDR3, the DNA is TGCAGCGTTGCACGCTATGCCCAGAGCGAGCAGTACTTC.

This clonotype was seen a handful of times. This chain links TRBV10-2 with TRBJ2-2, with no clear D. Deletions cut 9 bases from V and 0 bases from J, with 20 bases between. The CDR3 is 17 residues long. Germline CDR1 and CDR2: WSHSY and SAAADI. Here the CDR3 reads CARVSSSNYANTGELFF. Written as DNA, the CDR3 is TGCGCCAGAGTGTCCTCCTCCAACTACGCGAACACCGGGGAGCTGTTTTTT.

The chain uses TRBV28 and TRBJ2-1; no clear D gene. Per the germline V gene, CDR1 is MDHEN and CDR2 is SYDVKM. The CDR3 covers 11 residues. V was pared by 5 bases and J by 5 bases, with 4 bases between. The CDR3 sequence: CASSPNNEQFF. The CDR3 coding sequence is TGTGCCAGCAGTCCTAACAATGAGCAGTTCTTC.

This chain uses TRBV19 with TRBJ2-3; no reliable D call. This CDR3 is 14 amino acids long. Trimming took off 1 base at V and 1 base at J, with 6 bases between the two ends. Per germline, CDR1 LNHDA and CDR2 SQIVND (reference sequence). CDR3 in amino acids: CASSIALGTDTQYF. CDR3 in DNA: TGTGCCAGTAGTATAGCCCTGGGCACAGATACGCAGTATTTT.